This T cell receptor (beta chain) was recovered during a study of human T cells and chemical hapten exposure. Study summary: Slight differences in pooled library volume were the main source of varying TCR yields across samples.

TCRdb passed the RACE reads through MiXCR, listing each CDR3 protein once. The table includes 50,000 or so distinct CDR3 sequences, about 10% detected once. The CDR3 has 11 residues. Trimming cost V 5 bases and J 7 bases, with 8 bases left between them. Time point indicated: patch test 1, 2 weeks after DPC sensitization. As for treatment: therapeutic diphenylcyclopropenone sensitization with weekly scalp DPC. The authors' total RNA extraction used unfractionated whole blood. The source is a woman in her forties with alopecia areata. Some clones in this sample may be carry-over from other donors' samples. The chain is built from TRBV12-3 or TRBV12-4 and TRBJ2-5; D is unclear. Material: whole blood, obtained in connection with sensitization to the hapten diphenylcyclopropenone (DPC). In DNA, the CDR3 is TGTGCCAGCAGTACCACGGGGACCCAGTACTTC. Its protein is CASSTTGTQYF.